Shown below are 19 T cell receptor beta chains from a single sample sequenced in a study of Graves' ophthalmopathy and Graves' hyperthyroidism. Amplification of the TCR beta CDR3 regions used RNA transcripts (as template). The first round was an RT-PCR with HTBI primers, and the second round was a multiplex PCR. TCRdb reanalysed the multiplex PCR reads using MiXCR and keeps one entry per CDR3 protein. The table shows 450,000 to 600,000 distinct CDR3 sequences, with approximately 35% occurring only once. Sequenced: peripheral blood or thyroid tissue (not recorded which). The receptors here all came from an adult man with Graves' hyperthyroidism.

This clonotype was detected a few times. The chain is built from TRBV7-9 and TRBJ1-5; D unresolved. CDR3 size: 14 residues. V was clipped by 6 bases and J by 7 bases, with 16 bases between them. From germline, CDR1 is SEHNR and CDR2 FQNEAQ (reference sequence). The CDR3, as DNA: TGTGCCAGCAGTTTTGTGGGTGCTGGGCAGCCCCAGCATTTT. Protein sequence: CASSFVGAGQPQHF.

Ten or more counts support this clonotype. As DNA, the CDR3 is TGTGCCAGTAGTCGAGCCGGGACAGGGGGAATCACTGAAGCTTTCTTT. Its protein product is CASSRAGTGGITEAFF. The V call is TRBV19, the J call TRBJ1-1; TRBD1 agrees at 11 bases. CDR1 is LNHDA, CDR2 SQIVND, per germline (reference sequence). The CDR3 runs to 16 residues. The J segment lost 4 bases and the V segment lost 5 bases, leaving 9 bases of the junction unmatched.

This chain uses TRBV7-9 with TRBJ2-7, with TRBD1 identical over 10 bases. CDR3 length equals 17 residues. V dropped 5 bases and J dropped 2; count of bases not matched to a gene: 12. CDR1 is SEHNR and CDR2 is FQNEAQ in the germline V gene (reference sequence). The CDR3 sequence: CASSRTPSGTGAYEQYF. The CDR3 DNA sequence: TGTGCCAGCAGCCGAACGCCCTCCGGGACAGGGGCCTACGAGCAGTACTTC.

This clonotype occurred many times. The genes are TRBV9 and TRBJ2-2; D possibly uses TRBD1 or TRBD2 (5 bases each). V dropped 0 bases and J dropped 1 base, with 10 bases sitting between them. The CDR3 length is 16 residues. Germline V CDR1 and CDR2: SGDLS, YYNGEE. The CDR3 loop reads CASSVAGTVNTGELFF. The CDR3 DNA is TGTGCCAGCAGCGTAGCTGGGACCGTGAACACCGGGGAGCTGTTTTTT.

This clonotype occurred many times. The CDR3 reads CASSYIANYGYTF. The CDR3 DNA reads as TGTGCCAGCAGTTATATCGCTAACTATGGCTACACCTTC. This chain uses TRBV6-5 with TRBJ1-2; D uncertain. Trimming removed 3 bases from V and 0 bases from J, with 5 bases in between. Germline V CDR1 and CDR2: MNHEY, SVGAGI. The CDR3 is made up of 13 amino acids.

Remarks on this clonotype: This may arise from a read error, as a much more abundant clone is one base away. The rearrangement links TRBV7-9 to TRBJ1-2, with TRBD1 matching over 8 bases. CDR1 and CDR2 (germline): SEHNR, FQNEAQ (reference sequence). The CDR3 spans 18 residues. Here the CDR3 reads CASSKGPKNNRGDYGYTF. Written as DNA, the CDR3 is TGCGCCAGCAGCAAAGGCCCGAAGAATAACAGGGGGGACTATGGCTACACCTTC.

The sample holds a few counts of this clonotype. This sequence joins TRBV29-1 and TRBJ2-1, with no clear D. Trimming cost V 3 bases and J 2 bases, with 8 bases left between them. This CDR3 region has 13 residues. Germline V gives CDR1 SQVTM, CDR2 ANQGSEA. The CDR3 region is CSVDLSTYNEQFF. CDR3 bases: TGCAGCGTTGATCTATCGACCTACAATGAGCAGTTCTTC.

This sequence joins TRBV25-1 and TRBJ2-2, with D possibly matching TRBD1 (5 bases). The germline V gene encodes CDR1 MGHDK and CDR2 SYGVNS. This CDR3 is 16 amino acids long. V lost 6 bases and J lost 3, with 17 bases in between. In DNA form, the CDR3 reads TGTGCCAGCAGCCCCTTGAGCCTAGGGGACACCGGGGAGCTGTTTTTT. It codes for CASSPLSLGDTGELFF.

V usage is TRBV7-9 and J usage is TRBJ2-5; 10 bases match TRBD1. CDR3 length equals 17 residues. The ends lost 6 bases at V and 5 bases at J; junction bases unmatched: 15. Per the germline V gene, CDR1 is SEHNR and CDR2 is FQNEAQ (reference sequence). As DNA, the CDR3 is TGTGCCAGCAGAACCGATGGACAGGGGGAGTATCTCGAGACCCAGTACTTC. Its protein is CASRTDGQGEYLETQYF.

V gene TRBV7-9 combines with J gene TRBJ1-2; D gene ambiguous. V was pared by 5 bases and J by 5 bases, with 12 bases between. Germline V gene sequence: CDR1 SEHNR, CDR2 FQNEAQ (reference sequence). CDR3 length: 13 residues. This chain's CDR3 is CASSELAGYGYTF. In nucleotides, the CDR3 is TGTGCCAGCAGCGAACTAGCGGGATATGGCTACACCTTC.

The V call is TRBV7-9, the J call TRBJ1-1; no clear D. The V end lost 11 bases, the J end lost 4 bases, and 20 bases lay between the germline ends. CDR3 length: 14 amino acids. Per the germline V gene, CDR1 is SEHNR and CDR2 is FQNEAQ (reference sequence). The CDR3 loop is CAWISRVLGTEAFF. DNA of the CDR3: TGTGCCTGGATATCACGGGTTTTGGGCACTGAAGCTTTCTTT.

This clonotype has more than one count but fewer than ten. The chain joins TRBV6-1 to TRBJ2-7, with 9 nucleotides matching TRBD1. Germline CDR1 reads MNHNS; CDR2 reads SASEGT. The CDR3 runs 15 residues. V lost 1 base, J lost 8 bases, and 9 bases stayed unmatched. DNA for the CDR3: TGTGCCAGCAGTGAAGTGTCCGGGACAGGGACCCAGCAGTACTTC. This gives the protein CASSEVSGTGTQQYF.

V is TRBV11-2 and J is TRBJ2-2; tentatively, D is TRBD1 or TRBD2 (6 bases each). Between the trimmed V and J ends, which lost 6 bases and 5 bases, there was a span of 13 bases. CDR3 length equals 14 residues. Per germline, CDR1 SGHAT and CDR2 FQNNGV. The chain's CDR3 is CASRLGGGTGELFF. The CDR3 nucleotides are TGTGCCAGCAGACTCGGAGGGGGTACCGGGGAGCTGTTTTTT.

The chain employs TRBV29-1 and TRBJ2-6; 7 bases match TRBD1. Germline assignment: CDR1 SQVTM and CDR2 ANQGSEA. The CDR3 totals 15 residues. Unmatched junction bases numbered 6, after V lost 4 bases and J lost 3 bases. In nucleotides, the CDR3 is TGCAGCGTTGTCGACAGGGAACGTGGGGCCAACGTCCTGACTTTC. Its translation is CSVVDRERGANVLTF. Using reference TRBV29-1 and TRBJ2-6 for the parts outside the CDR3, the full variable domain is SAVISQKPSRDICQRGTSLTIQCQVDSQVTMMFWYRQQPGQSLTLIATANQGSEATYESGFVIDKFPISRPNLTFSTLTVSNMSPEDSSIYLCSVVDRERGANVLTFGAGSRLTVL.

The V and J genes are TRBV7-9 and TRBJ2-1; 7 bases are shared with TRBD2. V lost 3 bases, J lost 2 bases, and 7 bases stayed unmatched. This CDR3 region has 16 residues. Germline CDR1 is SEHNR and CDR2 is FQNEAQ (reference sequence). In DNA, the CDR3 is TGTGCCAGCAGCTTTGTGCGGGAGAGCCCCTACAATGAGCAGTTCTTC. Translated, it gives CASSFVRESPYNEQFF.

This clonotype was detected ten times or more. The rearrangement uses TRBV25-1 and TRBJ1-3; a possible D gene is TRBD1 (5 bases). Germline values: CDR1 MGHDK, CDR2 SYGVNS. The CDR3 covers 14 residues. The V end was cut by 4 bases, the J end by 2 bases, with 9 bases between. CDR3 residues: CASSVGGAGNTIYF. The CDR3 DNA reads as TGTGCCAGCAGTGTGGGGGGGGCTGGAAACACCATATATTTT. Supplemented by reference TRBV25-1 and TRBJ1-3, the full variable domain reads EADIYQTPRYLVIGTGKKITLECSQTMGHDKMYWYQQDPGMELHLIHYSYGVNSTEKGDLSSESTVSRIRTEHFPLTLESARPSHTSQYLCASSVGGAGNTIYFGEGSWLTVV.

The chain employs TRBV7-3 and TRBJ2-7; a possible D gene is TRBD1 (6 bases). From germline, CDR1 is SGHTA and CDR2 FQGTGA. The CDR3 covers 15 residues. V was trimmed by 5 bases and J by 6 bases, leaving 20 bases between them. CDR3 sequence: CASSPHPGHRREQYF. The CDR3, as DNA: TGTGCCAGCAGCCCCCACCCGGGACACCGCCGCGAGCAGTACTTC.

The chain is built from TRBV28 and TRBJ2-7; 8 bases align to TRBD1. The CDR3 spans 15 residues. The V segment lost 0 bases and the J segment 5 bases; nucleotides outside the gene matches: 6. Germline values: CDR1 MDHEN, CDR2 SYDVKM. This chain's CDR3 is CASSLWAGGINEQYF. CDR3 coding DNA: TGTGCCAGCAGTTTATGGGCAGGGGGCATCAACGAGCAGTACTTC.

Many counts were recorded for this clonotype. An end of the junction differs from the germline gene, which may be a read error. DNA of the CDR3: TGCACCTTGGGACCGGAAAGCTTC. It specifies CTLGPESF. V and J are TRBV20-1 and TRBJ2-7; D tentatively reads TRBD1 or TRBD2 (5 bases each). This CDR3 is built from 8 residues. The V gene's germline CDR1 is DFQATT and CDR2 SNEGSKA (reference sequence).